This T cell receptor (beta chain) was found in a study of OX40 agonist ivuxolimab in advanced cancers. For the study at large: People who had prior anti-PD-1, anti-PD-L1 or anti-CTLA-4 therapy could take part, and 40% had some.

The repertoire was sequenced with immunoSEQ multiplex PCR; TCRdb's copy has only in-frame clones and lacks some. The sample has approximately 44,000 clones, about 80% seen once. The count of this clone is one. The CDR3 runs to 16 residues. Trimming took off 4 bases at V and 2 bases at J, with 17 bases between the two ends. Germline V gene data show CDR1 as SGHNT and CDR2 as YYREEE (reference sequence). The V call is TRBV5-4, the J call TRBJ2-3, with D maybe TRBD2 (6 bases). The specimen comprised CD4+ or CD8+ T cells sorted from blood, sampled in a trial of the OX40 agonist ivuxolimab. This clonotype originated in an adult with an advanced solid tumor such as melanoma, head and neck, liver or kidney cancer. The CDR3 DNA is TGTGCCAGCAGCCCGGGAGCGGGCCTCAACACAGATACGCAGTATTTT. Amino acids: CASSPGAGLNTDTQYF.